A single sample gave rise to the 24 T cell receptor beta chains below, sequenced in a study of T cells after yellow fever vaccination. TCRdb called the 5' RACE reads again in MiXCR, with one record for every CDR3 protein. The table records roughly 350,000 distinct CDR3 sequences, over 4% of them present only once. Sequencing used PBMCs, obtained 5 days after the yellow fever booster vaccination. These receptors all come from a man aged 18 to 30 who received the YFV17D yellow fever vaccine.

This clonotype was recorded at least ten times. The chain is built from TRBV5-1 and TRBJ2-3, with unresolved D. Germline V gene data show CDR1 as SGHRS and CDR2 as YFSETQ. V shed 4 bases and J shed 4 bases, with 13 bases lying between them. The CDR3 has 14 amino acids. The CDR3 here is CASSATPGADTQYF. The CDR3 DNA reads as TGCGCCAGCAGCGCTACCCCTGGGGCAGATACGCAGTATTTT.

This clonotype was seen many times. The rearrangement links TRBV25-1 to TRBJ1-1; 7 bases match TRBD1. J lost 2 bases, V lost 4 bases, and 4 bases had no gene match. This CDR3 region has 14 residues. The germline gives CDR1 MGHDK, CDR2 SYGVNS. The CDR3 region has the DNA TGTGCCAGCAGTGCTACAGGGGTCAACACTGAAGCTTTCTTT. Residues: CASSATGVNTEAFF.

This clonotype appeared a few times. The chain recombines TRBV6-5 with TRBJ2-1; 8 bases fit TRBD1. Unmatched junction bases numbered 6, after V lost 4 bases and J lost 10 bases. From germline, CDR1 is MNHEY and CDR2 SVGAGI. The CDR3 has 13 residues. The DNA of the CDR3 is TGTGCCAGCAGTTTGCCAGGGGGCCGGGAGCAGTTCTTC. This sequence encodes CASSLPGGREQFF.

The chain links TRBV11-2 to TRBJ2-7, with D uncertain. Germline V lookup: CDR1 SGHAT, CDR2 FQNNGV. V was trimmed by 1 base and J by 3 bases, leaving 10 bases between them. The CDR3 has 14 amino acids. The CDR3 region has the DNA TGTGCCAGCAGCTTAGTGGGTGGGGTCTACGAGCAGTACGTC. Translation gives CASSLVGGVYEQYV.

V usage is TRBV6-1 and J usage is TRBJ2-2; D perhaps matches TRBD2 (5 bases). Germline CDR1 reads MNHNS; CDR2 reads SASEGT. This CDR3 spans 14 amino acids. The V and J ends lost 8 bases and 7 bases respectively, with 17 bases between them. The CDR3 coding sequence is TGTGCCAGCCGGGAATACAGAATCGTCGGGGAGCTGTTTTTT. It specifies CASREYRIVGELFF.

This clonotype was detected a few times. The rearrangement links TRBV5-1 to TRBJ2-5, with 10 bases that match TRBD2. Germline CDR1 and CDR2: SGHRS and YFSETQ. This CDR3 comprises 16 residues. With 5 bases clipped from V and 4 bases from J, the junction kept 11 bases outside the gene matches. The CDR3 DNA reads TGCGCCAGCAGTACCGGTACTAGCGGGGTAGCAGAGACCCAGTACTTC. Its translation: CASSTGTSGVAETQYF.

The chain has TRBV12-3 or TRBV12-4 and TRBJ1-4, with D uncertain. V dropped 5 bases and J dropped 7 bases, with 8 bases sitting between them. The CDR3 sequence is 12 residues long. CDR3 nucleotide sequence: TGTGCCAGCAGTGTGCAAGGTGAAAAACTGTTTTTT. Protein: CASSVQGEKLFF.

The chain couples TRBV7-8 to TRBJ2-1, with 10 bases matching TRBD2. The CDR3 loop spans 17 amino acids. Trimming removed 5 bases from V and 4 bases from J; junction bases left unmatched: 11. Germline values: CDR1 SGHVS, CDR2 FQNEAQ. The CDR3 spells CASSLGELAGYYNEQFF. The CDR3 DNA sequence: TGTGCCAGCAGCCTAGGCGAACTAGCGGGGTATTACAATGAGCAGTTCTTC.

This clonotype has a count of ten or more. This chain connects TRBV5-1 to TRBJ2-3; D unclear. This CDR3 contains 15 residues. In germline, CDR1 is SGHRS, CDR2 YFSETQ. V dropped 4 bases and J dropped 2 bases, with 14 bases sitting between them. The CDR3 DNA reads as TGCGCCAGCAGCCCCCTAGAGCCGAACACAGATACGCAGTATTTT. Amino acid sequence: CASSPLEPNTDTQYF.

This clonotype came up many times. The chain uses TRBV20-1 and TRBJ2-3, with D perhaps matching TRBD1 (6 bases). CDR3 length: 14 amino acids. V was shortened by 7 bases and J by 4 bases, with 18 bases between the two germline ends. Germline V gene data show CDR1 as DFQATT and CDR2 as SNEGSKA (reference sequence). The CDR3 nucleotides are TGCAGTGGGGGGCCGTGGGGTCGGGCAGATACGCAGTATTTT. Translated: CSGGPWGRADTQYF.

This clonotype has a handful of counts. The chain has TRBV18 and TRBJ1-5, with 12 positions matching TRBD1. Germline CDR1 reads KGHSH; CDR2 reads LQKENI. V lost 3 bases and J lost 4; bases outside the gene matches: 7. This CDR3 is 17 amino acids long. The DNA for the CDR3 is TGTGCCAGCTCACCGGGGACAGGGGGCTTCAGAAATCAGCCCCAGCATTTT. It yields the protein CASSPGTGGFRNQPQHF.

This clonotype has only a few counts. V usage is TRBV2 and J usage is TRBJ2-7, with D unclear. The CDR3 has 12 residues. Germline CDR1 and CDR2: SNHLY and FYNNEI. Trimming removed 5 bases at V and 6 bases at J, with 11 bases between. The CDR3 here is CASSPAASEQYF. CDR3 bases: TGTGCCAGCAGTCCGGCAGCAAGCGAGCAGTACTTC.

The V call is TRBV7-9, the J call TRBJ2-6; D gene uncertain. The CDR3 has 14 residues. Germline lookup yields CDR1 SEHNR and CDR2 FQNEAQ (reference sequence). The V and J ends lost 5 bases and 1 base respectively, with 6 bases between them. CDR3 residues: CASSKPSGANVLTF. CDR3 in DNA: TGTGCCAGCAGCAAACCTTCTGGGGCCAACGTCCTGACTTTC.

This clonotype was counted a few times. The CDR3 protein is CASSPSYETQYF. The CDR3 DNA reads as TGTGCCAGCAGCCCATCCTACGAGACCCAGTACTTC. The rearrangement links TRBV6-5 to TRBJ2-5; D not resolved. V lost 6 bases and J lost 5, with 10 bases in between. Germline CDR1 MNHEY, CDR2 SVGAGI. The CDR3 is 12 amino acids.

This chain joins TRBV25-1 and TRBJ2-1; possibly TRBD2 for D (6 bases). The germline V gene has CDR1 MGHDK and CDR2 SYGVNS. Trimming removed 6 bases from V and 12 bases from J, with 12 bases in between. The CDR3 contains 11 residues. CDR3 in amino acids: CASRGQGGQFF. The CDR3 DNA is TGTGCCAGCAGGGGTCAGGGAGGGCAGTTCTTC. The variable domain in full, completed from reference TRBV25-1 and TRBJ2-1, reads EADIYQTPRYLVIGTGKKITLECSQTMGHDKMYWYQQDPGMELHLIHYSYGVNSTEKGDLSSESTVSRIRTEHFPLTLESARPSHTSQYLCASRGQGGQFFGPGTRLTVL.

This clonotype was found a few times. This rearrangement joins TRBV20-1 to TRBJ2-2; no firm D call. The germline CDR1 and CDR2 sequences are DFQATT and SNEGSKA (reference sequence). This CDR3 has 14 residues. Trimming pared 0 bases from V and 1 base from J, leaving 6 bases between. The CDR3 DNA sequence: TGCAGTGCTAGAGATGTGGGGAACACCGGGGAGCTGTTTTTT. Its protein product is CSARDVGNTGELFF.

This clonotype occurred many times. DNA of the CDR3: TGCAGCGAAGCAAAACTGGGCACAGATACGCAGTATTTT. It translates to CSEAKLGTDTQYF. This chain joins TRBV29-1 and TRBJ2-3; D ambiguous. This CDR3 has 13 amino acids. From germline, CDR1 is SQVTM and CDR2 ANQGSEA. Trimming removed 7 bases from V and 1 base from J, with 12 bases in between.

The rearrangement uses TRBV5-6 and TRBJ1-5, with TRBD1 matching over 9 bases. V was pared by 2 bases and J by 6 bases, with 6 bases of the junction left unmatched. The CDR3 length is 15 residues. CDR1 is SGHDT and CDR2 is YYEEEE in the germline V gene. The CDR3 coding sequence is TGTGCCAGCAGCTTTTCGGGGACAGGGACTCAGCCCCAGCATTTT. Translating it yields CASSFSGTGTQPQHF.

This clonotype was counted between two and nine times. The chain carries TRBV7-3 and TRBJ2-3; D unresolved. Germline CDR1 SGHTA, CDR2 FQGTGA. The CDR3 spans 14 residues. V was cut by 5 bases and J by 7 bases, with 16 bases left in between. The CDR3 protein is CASSISGPPYTQYF. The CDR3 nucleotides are TGTGCCAGCAGCATCTCGGGCCCCCCGTATACGCAGTATTTT.

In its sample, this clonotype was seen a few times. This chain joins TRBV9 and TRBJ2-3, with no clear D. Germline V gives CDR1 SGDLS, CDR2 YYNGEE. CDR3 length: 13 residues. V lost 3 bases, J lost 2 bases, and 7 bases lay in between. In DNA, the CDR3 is TGTGCCAGCAGCGCTGACCACACAGATACGCAGTATTTT. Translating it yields CASSADHTDTQYF.

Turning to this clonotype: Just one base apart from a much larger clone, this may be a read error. The CDR3 DNA sequence: TGCGCCAACAGGCTAGCGCTCAGAGAGACCCAGTACTTC. As protein: CANRLALRETQYF. The chain has TRBV5-1 and TRBJ2-5; weak D call: TRBD2 (6 bases). The CDR3 totals 13 residues. The germline V gene encodes CDR1 SGHRS and CDR2 YFSETQ. Between the trimmed V and J ends, which lost 9 bases and 4 bases, there was a span of 16 bases.

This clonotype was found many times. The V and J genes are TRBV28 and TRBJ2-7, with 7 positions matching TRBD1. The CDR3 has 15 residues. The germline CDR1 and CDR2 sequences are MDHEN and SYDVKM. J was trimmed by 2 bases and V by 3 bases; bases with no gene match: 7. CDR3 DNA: TGTGCCAGCAGTTTGGTGGGACAGCCTCCCTACGAGCAGTACGTC. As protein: CASSLVGQPPYEQYV.

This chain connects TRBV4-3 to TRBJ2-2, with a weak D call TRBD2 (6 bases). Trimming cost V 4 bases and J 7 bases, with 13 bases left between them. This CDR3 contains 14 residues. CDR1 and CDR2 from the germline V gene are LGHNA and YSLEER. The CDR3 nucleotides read TGCGCCAGCAGCCGCTCGGGAGCTGGCGGGGAGCTGTTTTTT. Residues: CASSRSGAGGELFF.

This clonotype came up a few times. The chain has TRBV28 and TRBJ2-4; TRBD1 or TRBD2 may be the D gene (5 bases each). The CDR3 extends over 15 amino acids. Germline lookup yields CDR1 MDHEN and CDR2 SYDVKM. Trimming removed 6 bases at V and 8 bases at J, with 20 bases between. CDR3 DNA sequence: TGTGCCAGCAGCCCTTCGGGACCTATGGGGGACATTCAGTACTTC. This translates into CASSPSGPMGDIQYF.